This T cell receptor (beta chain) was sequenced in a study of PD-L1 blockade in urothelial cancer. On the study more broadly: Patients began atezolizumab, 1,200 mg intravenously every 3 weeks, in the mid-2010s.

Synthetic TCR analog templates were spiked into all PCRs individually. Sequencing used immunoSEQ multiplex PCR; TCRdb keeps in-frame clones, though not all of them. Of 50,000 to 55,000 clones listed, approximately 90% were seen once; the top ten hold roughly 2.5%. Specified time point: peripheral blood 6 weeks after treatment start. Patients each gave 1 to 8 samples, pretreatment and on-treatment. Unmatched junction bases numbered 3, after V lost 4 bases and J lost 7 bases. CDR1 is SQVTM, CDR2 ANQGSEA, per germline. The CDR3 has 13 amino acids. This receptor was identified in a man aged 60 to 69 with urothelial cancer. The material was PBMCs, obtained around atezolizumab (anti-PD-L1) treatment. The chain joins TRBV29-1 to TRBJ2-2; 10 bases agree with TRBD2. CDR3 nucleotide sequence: TGCAGCGTTGGGGCTAGCGGGGGCGGGGAGCTGTTTTTT. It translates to CSVGASGGGELFF.